Listed here are 22 T cell receptor beta chains from one sample, sequenced in a study of shared clonotypes between healthy human individuals. Using immunoSEQ multiplex PCR, the repertoire was profiled, and TCRdb retains in-frame clones only, with some absent. The sample has 2 million to 3 million clones; approximately 93% are singletons. Specimen: naive CD4+ T cells from PBMCs. Subset reported: CD45RA+ positively selected. The receptors come from a man aged 18 to 29 in good health. Some clones in this sample may be carry-over from other donors' samples.

The chain is built from TRBV2 and TRBJ1-1, with 9 positions matching TRBD1. The ends lost 6 bases at V and 5 bases at J; junction bases unmatched: 7. The length of the CDR3 is 14 residues. Germline V gene sequence: CDR1 SNHLY, CDR2 FYNNEI. The CDR3 reads CASSATGGATEAFF. DNA of the CDR3: TGTGCCAGCAGCGCAACAGGGGGCGCGACTGAAGCTTTCTTT.

The chain uses TRBV28 and TRBJ1-2; D unclear. The germline V gene has CDR1 MDHEN and CDR2 SYDVKM. Trimming stripped 10 bases from V and 0 bases from J, with 9 bases between. The CDR3 has 12 amino acids. In nucleotides, the CDR3 is TGTGCCACCTCCCTAGCTAACTATGGCTACACCTTC. Its protein is CATSLANYGYTF.

This clone was detected once. V is TRBV7-6 and J is TRBJ1-3; weak D call: TRBD1 (5 bases). The V gene lost 0 bases and the J gene lost 3 bases, with 15 bases spanning the gap. CDR3 length: 17 residues. Germline lookup yields CDR1 SGHVS and CDR2 FNYEAQ. As DNA, the CDR3 is TGTGCCAGCAGCTTAGCAGTGGGGGTTGAATTTGGAAACACCATATATTTT. Amino acids: CASSLAVGVEFGNTIYF.

This clone was counted only a few times. The V call is TRBV7-2, the J call TRBJ1-1; no firm D call. This CDR3 region has 15 residues. V dropped 1 base and J dropped 7 bases, with 16 bases sitting between them. Germline CDR1 reads SGHTA; CDR2 reads FQGNSA. CDR3: CASSLVVQSSIEAFF. The CDR3 coding sequence is TGTGCCAGCAGCTTAGTGGTACAGTCCAGCATTGAAGCTTTCTTT.

The chain is built from TRBV28 and TRBJ1-5; TRBD1 matches at 12 bases. The V segment lost 11 bases and the J segment 7 bases; nucleotides outside the gene matches: 6. The CDR3 covers 13 residues. Germline CDR1 reads MDHEN; CDR2 reads SYDVKM. This CDR3 is CAGGQGARQPQHF. The CDR3 nucleotides are TGTGCCGGGGGACAGGGGGCACGGCAGCCCCAGCATTTT.

The chain uses TRBV9 and TRBJ2-3; 12 bases align to TRBD2. Germline V gives CDR1 SGDLS, CDR2 YYNGEE. V was pared by 0 bases and J by 6 bases, with 8 bases of the junction left unmatched. CDR3 length equals 17 residues. In nucleotides, the CDR3 is TGTGCCAGCAGCGTAGCTCCTAGCGGGAGGGCCGGTGATACGCAGTATTTT. It yields the protein CASSVAPSGRAGDTQYF. Full variable domain (missing parts from reference TRBV9 and TRBJ2-3): DSGVTQTPKHLITATGQRVTLRCSPRSGDLSVYWYQQSLDQGLQFLIQYYNGEERAKGNILERFSAQQFPDLHSELNLSSLELGDSALYFCASSVAPSGRAGDTQYFGPGTRLTVL.

This chain uses TRBV6-6 with TRBJ1-2, with D perhaps matching TRBD1 (5 bases). The CDR3 is 14 amino acids. Trimming cost V 2 bases and J 4 bases, with 11 bases left between them. Germline values: CDR1 MNHNY, CDR2 SVGAGI (reference sequence). The CDR3 region has the DNA TGTGCCAGCAGTTACCTCGGGGGGACCTATGGCTACACCTTC. Amino acids: CASSYLGGTYGYTF.

The rearrangement uses TRBV6-1 and TRBJ2-1, with D uncertain. Germline assignment: CDR1 MNHNS and CDR2 SASEGT. The ends were cut back, 2 bases at V and 2 bases at J, with 13 bases in the middle. The CDR3 has 16 residues. The CDR3 DNA reads as TGTGCCAGCAGTGAACGGCCGACTGGGACCTACAATGAGCAGTTCTTC. It is translated as CASSERPTGTYNEQFF.

The chain combines TRBV28 with TRBJ2-5; D possibly corresponds to TRBD1 (5 bases). Gene TRBJ2-7 matches the end of the DNA better, so the J call may be wrong. Germline CDR1 MDHEN, CDR2 SYDVKM. This CDR3 is built from 16 residues. The CDR3: CASKPLSNAGRYEQYF. The CDR3, as DNA: TGTGCCAGCAAACCCCTCTCGAACGCAGGGCGGTACGAGCAGTACTTC.

This sequence joins TRBV5-1 and TRBJ1-1; D possibly corresponds to TRBD1 (6 bases). The CDR3 length is 15 residues. Trimming stripped 1 base from V and 4 bases from J, with 14 bases between. Germline CDR1 SGHRS, CDR2 YFSETQ. The CDR3 sequence is CASSLKQGPSTEAFF. The DNA of the CDR3 is TGCGCCAGCAGCTTGAAGCAGGGGCCTAGCACTGAAGCTTTCTTT. The full variable domain, rest sourced from reference TRBV5-1 and TRBJ1-1, is KAGVTQTPRYLIKTRGQQVTLSCSPISGHRSVSWYQQTPGQGLQFLFEYFSETQRNKGNFPGRFSGRQFSNSRSEMNVSTLELGDSALYLCASSLKQGPSTEAFFGQGTRLTVV.

In its sample, this clone was seen once. The rearrangement uses TRBV7-2 and TRBJ2-7, with D unclear. This CDR3 is built from 14 residues. The germline V gene has CDR1 SGHTA and CDR2 FQGNSA. V lost 6 bases, J lost 0 bases, and 12 bases lay in between. CDR3: CASRDNTLSYEQYF. CDR3 nucleotides: TGTGCCAGCAGAGACAATACACTCTCCTACGAGCAGTACTTC.

A single count supports this clone. The chain uses TRBV11-2 and TRBJ2-1; 13 bases fit TRBD2. CDR1 SGHAT and CDR2 FQNNGV come from the germline V gene. CDR3 length: 18 amino acids. The ends lost 3 bases at V and 0 bases at J; junction bases unmatched: 5. The CDR3 region is CASSFGLAGVRSYNEQFF. DNA of the CDR3: TGTGCCAGCAGCTTCGGACTAGCGGGAGTTCGCTCCTACAATGAGCAGTTCTTC.

The chain joins TRBV28 to TRBJ1-2, with 9 positions matching TRBD1. Germline lookup yields CDR1 MDHEN and CDR2 SYDVKM. CDR3 length: 17 residues. Losses at the gene ends were 5 bases for V and 9 bases for J; bases not matched to a gene: 19. The CDR3 nucleotides are TGTGCCAGCAGTCCGGATTTCGGACAGGGGAAATATGGTAGCTACACCTTC. It translates to CASSPDFGQGKYGSYTF.

The chain has TRBV14 and TRBJ2-7; no reliable D call. This CDR3 region has 15 residues. The germline gives CDR1 SGHDN, CDR2 FVKESK. V was cut by 1 base and J by 2 bases, with 12 bases left in between. CDR3 DNA: TGTGCCAGCAGCCAAGCGGAGCACAAGGCCTACGAGCAGTACTTC. Its protein product is CASSQAEHKAYEQYF.

The genes are TRBV11-3 and TRBJ2-5; 7 nucleotides match TRBD2. The better agreement between TRBJ2-7 and the DNA end casts doubt on the J call. CDR1 SGHNT and CDR2 YENEEA come from the germline V gene. The CDR3 is 14 amino acids. The CDR3: CASSQGGSLYEQYF. The CDR3 coding sequence is TGTGCCAGCAGCCAGGGCGGGAGTTTATACGAGCAGTACTTC.

This clone was detected once. The gene calls are TRBV7-2 and TRBJ1-2; 7 bases match TRBD1. The CDR3 contains 14 residues. With 2 bases clipped from V and 4 bases from J, the junction kept 4 bases outside the gene matches. CDR1 and CDR2 (germline): SGHTA, FQGNSA. CDR3 amino acids: CASSLRPGGYGYTF. CDR3 nucleotides: TGTGCCAGCAGCTTAAGGCCAGGGGGCTATGGCTACACCTTC.

The chain recombines TRBV27 with TRBJ2-7; maybe TRBD1 (6 bases). The CDR3 sequence is 14 residues long. Per germline, CDR1 MNHEY and CDR2 SMNVEV (reference sequence). The V gene lost 6 bases and the J gene lost 3 bases, with 15 bases spanning the gap. This CDR3 reads CASRRTVTIYEQYF. In nucleotides, the CDR3 is TGTGCCAGCAGACGGACAGTGACTATCTACGAGCAGTACTTC.

Only one count was recorded for this clone. The chain uses TRBV7-2 and TRBJ2-1; 8 bases map to TRBD2. The CDR3 has 12 amino acids. V dropped 5 bases and J dropped 10; count of bases not matched to a gene: 4. Germline V gene sequence: CDR1 SGHTA, CDR2 FQGNSA. CDR3 sequence: CASSRTSREQFF. CDR3 coding DNA: TGTGCCAGCAGCCGGACTAGCCGCGAGCAGTTCTTC.

The chain uses TRBV25-1 and TRBJ2-6; unclear D gene. Deletions cut 4 bases from V and 0 bases from J, with 1 base between. The CDR3 spans 13 residues. The germline V gene has CDR1 MGHDK and CDR2 SYGVNS. For the CDR3, the DNA is TGTGCCAGCAGTGCCTCTGGGGCCAACGTCCTGACTTTC. Residues: CASSASGANVLTF.

The rearrangement links TRBV5-4 to TRBJ1-2, with D perhaps matching TRBD1 (6 bases). V shed 4 bases and J shed 4 bases, with 11 bases lying between them. The CDR3 runs to 13 residues. CDR1 is SGHNT, CDR2 YYREEE, per germline (reference sequence). The CDR3 loop is CASSGMTGYGYTF. CDR3 nucleotides: TGTGCCAGCAGCGGAATGACAGGCTATGGCTACACCTTC.

On this clone itself: Other DNA sequences from this sample encode an identical CDR3 as well. The CDR3: CASSYAGNEQFF. In DNA, the CDR3 is TGTGCCAGCAGTTATGCCGGCAATGAGCAGTTCTTC. The chain uses TRBV2 and TRBJ2-1, with D uncertain. Trimming stripped 5 bases from V and 6 bases from J, with 8 bases between. Looked up from germline, CDR1 is SNHLY and CDR2 is FYNNEI. The CDR3 extends over 12 amino acids.

The chain combines TRBV15 with TRBJ2-7, with D possibly called TRBD1 or TRBD2 (6 bases each). The V gene's germline CDR1 is LNHNV and CDR2 YYDKDF (reference sequence). The CDR3 runs to 14 residues. V shed 5 bases and J shed 2 bases, with 13 bases lying between them. CDR3 protein: CATSGGGTAYEQYF. CDR3 DNA sequence: TGTGCCACCAGCGGAGGGGGTACCGCCTACGAGCAGTACTTC.